The 32 T cell receptor beta chains listed next were all sequenced from one sample in a study of T-cell reconstitution after alpha-beta-depleted transplantation in children. Unique molecular identifiers were incorporated when the TCRbeta library was constructed. TCRdb redid the calling of the PCR reads with MiXCR, one entry per CDR3 protein. The data show just under 350,000 distinct CDR3 sequences, 16% seen once. The input for sequencing was PBMCs, mostly from graft donor cells, taken 360 days after TCRalphabeta/CD19-depleted stem cell transplant. These receptors were collected from a male patient aged 2 to 10 who had a stem cell transplant for acute lymphoblastic leukemia, so the T cells may come from the graft donor.

This clonotype occurred a few times. The gene calls are TRBV2 and TRBJ2-1; the D call may be TRBD1 or TRBD2 (6 bases each). V lost 4 bases and J 8 bases, leaving 27 bases between the germline ends. Per germline, CDR1 SNHLY and CDR2 FYNNEI. The CDR3 is 18 amino acids. The chain's CDR3 is CASSGFPQGGLVFDEQFF. In nucleotides, the CDR3 is TGTGCCAGCAGTGGATTCCCACAGGGAGGTCTTGTATTCGATGAGCAGTTCTTC.

This chain joins TRBV4-2 and TRBJ2-7; 8 bases match TRBD1. The ends lost 3 bases at V and 1 base at J; junction bases unmatched: 5. Germline-derived CDR1 and CDR2 are LGHNA and YNFKEQ. The CDR3 extends over 15 amino acids. The chain's CDR3 is CASSHNRGVSYEQYF. The CDR3 DNA reads TGTGCCAGCAGCCATAACAGGGGGGTTTCCTACGAGCAGTACTTC.

CDR3 loop: CASSPTGNEQYF. CDR3 nucleotide sequence: TGTGCCAGCAGCCCGACAGGTAACGAGCAGTACTTC. The rearrangement links TRBV7-9 to TRBJ2-7, with D perhaps TRBD1 (6 bases). Looked up from germline, CDR1 is SEHNR and CDR2 is FQNEAQ (reference sequence). This CDR3 contains 12 residues. V was pared by 5 bases and J by 5 bases, with 10 bases between.

The chain has TRBV20-1 and TRBJ2-1, with a weak D call TRBD2 (6 bases). V was trimmed by 1 base and J by 0 bases, leaving 19 bases between them. The CDR3 has 18 amino acids. Germline V gene sequence: CDR1 DFQATT, CDR2 SNEGSKA (reference sequence). The CDR3 nucleotides read TGCAGTGCTAGAGGAATGACCTCTAGACTAGTCTCCTACAATGAGCAGTTCTTC. Its protein product is CSARGMTSRLVSYNEQFF.

The rearrangement uses TRBV4-1 and TRBJ2-7, with 8 bases aligning to TRBD2. V lost 6 bases and J lost 1; bases outside the gene matches: 11. Germline V gene data show CDR1 as MGHRA and CDR2 as YSYEKL. The CDR3 is 16 amino acids. This chain's CDR3 is CASRPAGGRRSYEQYF. CDR3 sequence (DNA): TGCGCCAGCAGACCTGCGGGCGGGAGGCGATCCTACGAGCAGTACTTC.

This clonotype was counted a few times. This sequence joins TRBV7-2 and TRBJ2-7; TRBD1 agrees at 8 bases. V trimming: 7 bases; J trimming: 2 bases; junction bases outside the gene matches: 16. The CDR3 length is 17 residues. Germline loops: CDR1 SGHTA, CDR2 FQGNSA. CDR3 nucleotide sequence: TGTGCCAGCACTTTTAGTCCCGAGAGACAGGGGCCCTACGAGCAGTACTTC. This gives the protein CASTFSPERQGPYEQYF.

The chain is built from TRBV12-3 or TRBV12-4 and TRBJ2-3; D not resolved. With 3 bases removed from V and 4 bases from J, the gap between germline ends came to 11 bases. This CDR3 is 14 amino acids long. The CDR3 sequence is CASSFRHGADTQYF. In nucleotides, the CDR3 is TGTGCCAGCAGTTTTCGACATGGGGCAGATACGCAGTATTTT.

This clonotype was recorded at least ten times. The chain uses TRBV20-1 and TRBJ2-5; TRBD1 matches at 9 bases. The CDR3 is 15 residues long. Germline V gene data show CDR1 as DFQATT and CDR2 as SNEGSKA (reference sequence). Trimming at V came to 6 bases and at J to 5 bases, leaving 13 bases not matched to a gene. For the CDR3, the DNA is TGCAGTGCCACAAGGCCCGGGACAGGGCTGGAGACCCAGTACTTC. It yields the protein CSATRPGTGLETQYF.

This clonotype showed up many times. The J gene is TRBJ2-1, the V gene TRBV6-2 or TRBV6-3, with 7 bases matching TRBD2. Germline assignment: CDR1 MNHEY and CDR2 SVGEGT. Unmatched junction bases numbered 12, after V lost 4 bases and J lost 0 bases. This CDR3 is 18 amino acids long. CDR3 in DNA: TGTGCCAGCAGTTTCCCCTCCGGTGCGGGGGTCTCCTACAATGAGCAGTTCTTC. Its protein product is CASSFPSGAGVSYNEQFF.

This clonotype was counted a few times. The gene calls are TRBV12-3 or TRBV12-4 and TRBJ2-5, with D tentatively TRBD1 (6 bases). Trimming left V 2 bases short and J 5 bases short, with 12 bases between. This CDR3 comprises 14 residues. In DNA form, the CDR3 reads TGTGCCAGCAGTTTAATGGGGCAGGGGGAGACCCAGTACTTC. Its translation: CASSLMGQGETQYF.

This chain uses TRBV7-9 with TRBJ1-5, with TRBD1 identical over 7 bases. After removal of 4 bases from V and 3 bases from J, the junction contained 9 bases not matched to a gene. The CDR3 is 16 residues long. Germline V gene data show CDR1 as SEHNR and CDR2 as FQNEAQ (reference sequence). Written as DNA, the CDR3 is TGTGCCAGCAGCTCCCAGGGGGGGGGCTCCAATCAGCCCCAGCATTTT. It codes for CASSSQGGGSNQPQHF.

The chain uses TRBV15 and TRBJ2-1; 11 nucleotides line up with TRBD2. The V gene's germline CDR1 is LNHNV and CDR2 YYDKDF (reference sequence). V was pared by 0 bases and J by 1 base, with 2 bases of the junction left unmatched. The CDR3 length is 17 residues. The CDR3 is CATSRDLAGGSYNEQFF. The CDR3 nucleotides read TGTGCCACCAGCAGAGACCTAGCGGGAGGTTCCTACAATGAGCAGTTCTTC. The whole variable domain, filled in from reference TRBV15 and TRBJ2-1, reads DAMVIQNPRYQVTQFGKPVTLSCSQTLNHNVMYWYQQKSSQAPKLLFHYYDKDFNNEADTPDNFQSRRPNTSFCFLDIRSPGLGDTAMYLCATSRDLAGGSYNEQFFGPGTRLTVL.

This clonotype was counted only a few times. The genes are TRBV4-1 and TRBJ2-7; TRBD2 matches 9 bases. With V trimmed by 0 bases and J by 1 base, 7 bases remained unmatched. The CDR3 totals 17 residues. Germline CDR1 is MGHRA and CDR2 is YSYEKL. CDR3 sequence: CASSQERRLAASYEQYF. The CDR3 DNA sequence: TGCGCCAGCAGCCAAGAAAGGAGACTAGCGGCTTCCTACGAGCAGTACTTC.

In the case of this clonotype: Relative to the germline gene, one junction end is altered; a read error may explain this. The chain combines TRBV7-9 with TRBJ2-1; D is unresolved. This CDR3 has 15 residues. Germline CDR1 SEHNR, CDR2 FQNEAQ (reference sequence). The CDR3 sequence: CAISPSSGSVDEQFF. CDR3 coding DNA: TGTGCCATCAGCCCGTCTAGTGGATCGGTCGATGAGCAGTTCTTC.

A note on this clonotype: The junction departs from germline at one end; a sequencing error may be responsible. This sequence joins TRBV4-3 and TRBJ2-6; TRBD2 matches 8 bases. This CDR3 comprises 18 residues. CDR1 and CDR2 (germline): LGHNA, YSLEER. The CDR3 DNA follows: TGCGCCAGCAGCCAAGTCGCGGGACTAGTTGCTGGGGCCGACGTCCTGACTTTC. Its translation is CASSQVAGLVAGADVLTF.

There are a few counts of this clonotype. The chain joins TRBV20-1 to TRBJ2-4; the D gene is possibly TRBD2 (5 bases). Germline CDR1 is DFQATT and CDR2 is SNEGSKA (reference sequence). The V end was cut by 4 bases, the J end by 0 bases, with 13 bases between. This CDR3 contains 15 residues. CDR3 nucleotides: TGCAGTGCTACAGAGGGAAGTTTAGCCAAAAACATTCAGTACTTC. Protein product: CSATEGSLAKNIQYF.

The chain is built from TRBV14 and TRBJ1-6, with D tentatively TRBD1 (6 bases). V was cut by 6 bases and J by 9 bases, with 15 bases left in between. The V gene's germline CDR1 is SGHDN and CDR2 FVKESK. This CDR3 comprises 14 residues. The CDR3 sequence is CASSPTGRASPLHF. CDR3 DNA sequence: TGTGCCAGCAGTCCTACAGGGAGGGCTTCACCCCTCCACTTT.

This clonotype was counted only a few times. The genes are TRBV29-1 and TRBJ2-1; TRBD2 matches at 9 bases. The CDR3 is 13 amino acids. V lost 4 bases to trimming and J lost 7 bases; unmatched junction nucleotides: 5. Germline V CDR1 and CDR2: SQVTM, ANQGSEA. This chain's CDR3 is CSVVPSGMNEQFF. Here the CDR3 DNA reads TGCAGCGTTGTGCCTAGCGGGATGAATGAGCAGTTCTTC.

The table lists this clonotype with many counts. The chain uses TRBV5-5 and TRBJ2-1; 11 bases are shared with TRBD2. The CDR3 consists of 14 residues. The V and J ends lost 6 bases and 4 bases, in that order; junction bases with no gene match: 3. CDR1 is SGHKS, CDR2 YYEKEE, per germline (reference sequence). Written as DNA, the CDR3 is TGTGCCAGCACCCCTAGCGGGAGGTACAATGAGCAGTTCTTC. Translation: CASTPSGRYNEQFF.

This clonotype was recorded many times. The CDR3 DNA is TGCAGCGTTGTTGAAGGGAATCTCATGAACACTGAAGCTTTCTTT. It is translated as CSVVEGNLMNTEAFF. The gene calls are TRBV29-1 and TRBJ1-1; no firm D call. Germline V gene data show CDR1 as SQVTM and CDR2 as ANQGSEA. The CDR3 has 15 amino acids. The V gene lost 4 bases and the J gene lost 0 bases, with 15 bases spanning the gap.

The V and J genes are TRBV12-3 or TRBV12-4 and TRBJ2-6; the D gene is possibly TRBD2 (6 bases). There are 15 residues in the CDR3. Trimming stripped 6 bases from V and 4 bases from J, with 13 bases between. CDR3 sequence: CASSLGLPGANVLTF. The CDR3 DNA reads as TGTGCCAGCAGCCTGGGACTTCCCGGGGCCAACGTCCTGACTTTC.

This clonotype came up a few times. V gene TRBV6-1 combines with J gene TRBJ2-7, with 9 bases identical to TRBD2. After removal of 6 bases from V and 2 bases from J, the junction contained 17 bases not matched to a gene. CDR1 and CDR2 (germline): MNHNS, SASEGT. The CDR3 spans 18 residues. In nucleotides, the CDR3 is TGTGCCAGCAGATTCCCTTCGGTAGCGGGAGCATCTCCCTACGAGCAGTACTTC. Its translation: CASRFPSVAGASPYEQYF.

The sample holds many counts of this clonotype. This chain links TRBV29-1 with TRBJ2-3; maybe TRBD2 (5 bases). The germline V and J ends were trimmed by 1 base and 6 bases, with 8 bases remaining between them. This CDR3 region has 12 residues. The germline V gene encodes CDR1 SQVTM and CDR2 ANQGSEA. In DNA form, the CDR3 reads TGCAGCGTTGAAGGAGGGAAGGATACGCAGTATTTT. This translates into CSVEGGKDTQYF.

This clonotype was counted only a few times. The rearrangement links TRBV28 to TRBJ1-5; D is perhaps TRBD1 (5 bases). Per the germline V gene, CDR1 is MDHEN and CDR2 is SYDVKM. The CDR3 loop spans 17 amino acids. V shed 2 bases and J shed 4 bases, with 18 bases lying between them. The CDR3 region has the DNA TGTGCCAGCAGTTTAAGTTTGACAGCAGACTTGAATCAGCCCCAGCATTTT. Translating gives CASSLSLTADLNQPQHF. The full variable domain, rest sourced from reference TRBV28 and TRBJ1-5, is DVKVTQSSRYLVKRTGEKVFLECVQDMDHENMFWYRQDPGLGLRLIYFSYDVKMKEKGDIPEGYSVSREKKERFSLILESASTNQTSMYLCASSLSLTADLNQPQHFGDGTRLSIL.

This clonotype was counted many times. The DNA of the CDR3 is TGTGCCAGCAGCGTGGGACAGGGAGGTCCCTTGCACCTCCACTTT. Its translation is CASSVGQGGPLHLHF. The chain is built from TRBV9 and TRBJ1-6, with TRBD1 matching 9 bases. Germline assignment: CDR1 SGDLS and CDR2 YYNGEE. The CDR3 is 15 residues long. Trimming at V came to 2 bases and at J to 15 bases, leaving 12 bases not matched to a gene.

The genes are TRBV4-3 and TRBJ2-6, with D hard to call. V shed 2 bases and J shed 0 bases, with 8 bases lying between them. The CDR3 consists of 16 residues. Germline V gene lookup returns CDR1 LGHNA and CDR2 YSLEER. CDR3 in amino acids: CASSQIQVSGANVLTF. The CDR3 DNA follows: TGCGCCAGCAGCCAAATCCAGGTCTCTGGGGCCAACGTCCTGACTTTC.

A few counts support this clonotype. The V and J genes are TRBV12-3 or TRBV12-4 and TRBJ2-3; possible D gene TRBD1, 5 bases. This CDR3 has 15 amino acids. Trimming took 3 bases from V and 2 from J, leaving 12 bases between them. CDR3 in amino acids: CASSFLTGDTDTQYF. In DNA, the CDR3 is TGTGCCAGCAGTTTTCTAACAGGTGACACAGATACGCAGTATTTT.

The chain is built from TRBV6-2 or TRBV6-3 and TRBJ2-3; D unclear. CDR3 length: 14 residues. Per the germline V gene, CDR1 is MNHEY and CDR2 is SVGEGT. V shed 6 bases and J shed 3 bases, with 13 bases lying between them. Here the CDR3 DNA reads TGTGCCAGCAGGGCCCCCGGCAGAACAGATACGCAGTATTTT. Translating it yields CASRAPGRTDTQYF.

The table lists this clonotype with many counts. The chain is built from TRBV7-2 and TRBJ1-2, with D possibly TRBD1 on 6 matching bases. The CDR3 contains 16 residues. V shed 3 bases and J shed 4 bases, with 18 bases lying between them. Germline V lookup: CDR1 SGHTA, CDR2 FQGNSA. The CDR3 DNA reads as TGTGCCAGCAGCTTTTTCGGACCCAGGGGCAGCTATGGCTACACCTTC. This encodes CASSFFGPRGSYGYTF.

The chain employs TRBV25-1 and TRBJ2-1; 12 nucleotides line up with TRBD2. CDR1 MGHDK and CDR2 SYGVNS come from the germline V gene. V lost 1 base and J lost 7; bases outside the gene matches: 8. The CDR3 runs 17 residues. CDR3 nucleotide sequence: TGTGCCAGCAGTGAATCCCTACTAGCGGGAGGAACGAATGAGCAGTTCTTC. Amino acid sequence: CASSESLLAGGTNEQFF.

This clonotype was picked up many times. Here the CDR3 reads CASSLGRRTDTQYF. In DNA, the CDR3 is TGTGCCAGCAGTTTAGGACGACGCACAGATACGCAGTATTTT. The chain carries TRBV12-3 or TRBV12-4 and TRBJ2-3, with D uncertain. V gave up 1 base and J gave up 1 base, with 6 bases separating them. The CDR3 contains 14 residues.

This clonotype was counted a few times. This sequence joins TRBV7-9 and TRBJ2-1, with a possible D match to TRBD2 (5 bases). Germline CDR1 SEHNR, CDR2 FQNEAQ (reference sequence). The V end was cut by 4 bases, the J end by 0 bases, with 13 bases between. The CDR3 spans 16 residues. CDR3 coding DNA: TGTGCCAGCAGCTACCTAGCCCTCAGCTCCTACAATGAGCAGTTCTTC. It specifies CASSYLALSSYNEQFF.